Presented here are 8 T cell receptor beta chains from one specimen sequenced in a study of vaccination effects on CD4 cells after COVID-19. When less than 11 days of culture had elapsed, CD4+ T cells were isolated. Repertoires were generated with immunoSEQ multiplex PCR, while TCRdb's copy carries only in-frame clones and drops some. Here the sample spans over 45,000 clones, around 63% being singletons. Antigens for these TCRs are unknown. This sample comprised CD4+ T cells from PBMCs cultured without peptide, obtained before COVID-19 vaccination. The receptors originated from a human donor who received a COVID-19 vaccine.

CDR3 amino acids: CASSISRANTGELFF. DNA of the CDR3: TGTGCCAGTAGTATCAGCAGGGCGAACACCGGGGAGCTGTTTTTT. The V gene is TRBV19, the J gene TRBJ2-2; D may be TRBD1 (5 bases). From germline, CDR1 is LNHDA and CDR2 SQIVND (reference sequence). The CDR3 length is 15 residues. Trimming pared 3 bases from V and 0 bases from J, leaving 8 bases between.

V usage is TRBV2 and J usage is TRBJ2-2, with TRBD2 as a possible D gene (6 bases). Trimming took 6 bases from V and 4 from J, leaving 9 bases between them. The CDR3 is made up of 13 amino acids. Germline lookup yields CDR1 SNHLY and CDR2 FYNNEI. The CDR3 here is CASRGLTTGELFF. CDR3 in DNA: TGTGCCAGCAGGGGACTCACCACCGGGGAGCTGTTTTTT.

V gene TRBV30 combines with J gene TRBJ2-5, with TRBD2 identical over 8 bases. The CDR3 totals 16 residues. J lost 5 bases, V lost 1 base, and 12 bases had no gene match. Germline CDR1 reads GTSNPN; CDR2 reads SVGIG (reference sequence). In DNA form, the CDR3 reads TGTGCCTGGAGTGCAACATCACTAGCGGCGGGGGAGACCCAGTACTTC. It is translated as CAWSATSLAAGETQYF.

This clone was found once. The chain uses TRBV28 and TRBJ2-7; D might be TRBD2 (6 bases). Germline V lookup: CDR1 MDHEN, CDR2 SYDVKM. Trimming cost V 4 bases and J 6 bases, with 22 bases left between them. This CDR3 has 16 amino acids. The CDR3 loop reads CASSSPDRLVRSEQYF. The CDR3 nucleotides are TGTGCCAGCAGTTCCCCCGACCGACTAGTTCGCTCCGAGCAGTACTTC.

This chain uses TRBV28 with TRBJ1-5; D possibly corresponds to TRBD1 (5 bases). The CDR3 is 17 amino acids. Germline V gene sequence: CDR1 MDHEN, CDR2 SYDVKM. V lost 2 bases, J lost 2 bases, and 16 bases lay in between. CDR3 amino acids: CASSLMNRKVGNQPQHF. As DNA, the CDR3 is TGTGCCAGCAGTTTAATGAACAGGAAGGTTGGCAATCAGCCCCAGCATTTT.

The chain joins TRBV5-1 to TRBJ1-1; D remains unclear. From germline, CDR1 is SGHRS and CDR2 YFSETQ. Trimming pared 4 bases from V and 4 bases from J, leaving 20 bases between. This CDR3 is built from 16 residues. The CDR3 here is CASSLGSIGPATEAFF. For the CDR3, the DNA is TGCGCCAGCAGCCTGGGGTCGATCGGACCAGCCACTGAAGCTTTCTTT.

This clone appeared once. The chain carries TRBV27 and TRBJ2-1; 9 nucleotides align to TRBD2. The V gene end was trimmed by 4 bases and the J gene end by 4 bases; junction bases not matched to a gene: 11. Per germline, CDR1 MNHEY and CDR2 SMNVEV (reference sequence). CDR3 size: 17 residues. The CDR3 reads CASSSLASGNIYNEQFF. The CDR3 DNA follows: TGTGCCAGCAGTTCCCTGGCTAGCGGGAATATTTACAATGAGCAGTTCTTC.

The V and J genes are TRBV7-6 and TRBJ2-3, with 10 bases that match TRBD2. J lost 2 bases, V lost 4 bases, and 6 bases had no gene match. The CDR3 spans 16 residues. Germline CDR1 SGHVS, CDR2 FNYEAQ. CDR3 DNA sequence: TGTGCCAGCAGCTGGGCTAGCGGGGGCCCCACAGATACGCAGTATTTT. Translating gives CASSWASGGPTDTQYF.